This T cell receptor (beta chain) was recovered during a study of T cells after yellow fever vaccination. MiXCR, applied by TCRdb to the 5' RACE reads, yields one record per CDR3 protein. The sample shows 620,000 or so distinct CDR3 sequences, about 17% of them seen only once. V was pared by 5 bases and J by 7 bases, with 11 bases between. Germline lookup yields CDR1 LGHDT and CDR2 YNNKEL (reference sequence). CDR3 length: 13 amino acids. Only a few counts were recorded for this clonotype. The origin of this receptor is a man between 18 and 35 years old who received the YFV17D yellow fever vaccine. Source: PBMCs, taken about 5 days after the first yellow fever vaccination. The chain combines TRBV3-1 with TRBJ2-2; a weak D match, TRBD1 (5 bases). CDR3 region: CASSSPQGGELFF. The CDR3 DNA sequence: TGTGCCAGCAGCTCCCCGCAGGGCGGGGAGCTGTTTTTT.